These 10 T cell receptor beta chains originate from one sample sequenced in a study of cytomegalovirus exposure and HLA in healthy donors. It was with 60 Vbeta and 13 Jbeta primers that the PCR ran. The table came from immunoSEQ multiplex PCR; TCRdb's copy has only in-frame clones and leaves some out. The sample yields around 150,000 clones, around three quarters seen once. The sequenced sample was PBMCs. These receptors were obtained from a man aged 35-49 years in good health and CMV-seropositive.

This clone was seen a few times. The CDR3 loop is CASSLGGSVYEQYF. The CDR3, as DNA: TGTGCCAGCAGCTTAGGAGGGAGTGTCTACGAGCAGTACTTC. The chain employs TRBV13 and TRBJ2-7; maybe TRBD2 (5 bases). The length of the CDR3 is 14 residues. From germline, CDR1 is PRHDT and CDR2 FYEKMQ (reference sequence). V shed 0 bases and J shed 3 bases, with 9 bases lying between them. The complete variable domain, with remaining parts taken from reference TRBV13 and TRBJ2-7, reads AAGVIQSPRHLIKEKRETATLKCYPIPRHDTVYWYQQGPGQDPQFLISFYEKMQSDKGSIPDRFSAQQFSDYHSELNMSSLELGDSALYFCASSLGGSVYEQYFGPGTRLTVT.

The chain uses TRBV28 and TRBJ1-5; 7 nucleotides match TRBD1. The CDR3 loop spans 12 amino acids. The germline CDR1 and CDR2 sequences are MDHEN and SYDVKM. Trimming at V came to 4 bases and at J to 9 bases, leaving 3 bases not matched to a gene. Here the CDR3 DNA reads TGTGCCAGCAGTTCACAGGGGTGGCCCCAGCATTTT. Residues: CASSSQGWPQHF.

The genes are TRBV6-5 and TRBJ1-5; no clear D. Trimming shortened V by 0 bases and J by 2 bases, and 5 bases separated the two germline ends. The length of the CDR3 is 14 residues. Germline-derived CDR1 and CDR2 are MNHEY and SVGAGI. In DNA, the CDR3 is TGTGCCAGCAGTTACTCAGGAGGCAATCAGCCCCAGCATTTT. Its protein product is CASSYSGGNQPQHF.

The chain recombines TRBV27 with TRBJ2-1, with D uncertain. CDR3 length: 14 residues. Germline loops: CDR1 MNHEY, CDR2 SMNVEV (reference sequence). V lost 5 bases and J 9 bases, leaving 17 bases between the germline ends. Written as DNA, the CDR3 is TGTGCCAGCAGTCCGCAACAGTCTTCCGGTGAGCAGTTCTTC. This sequence encodes CASSPQQSSGEQFF.

In DNA, the CDR3 is TGTGCCAGTAGCCCCTCCCGGACTAGCGGGAAACCCGGGGAGCTGTTTTTT. Amino acid sequence: CASSPSRTSGKPGELFF. This sequence joins TRBV19 and TRBJ2-2, with 12 nucleotides matching TRBD2. The germline gives CDR1 LNHDA, CDR2 SQIVND (reference sequence). Unmatched junction bases numbered 11, after V lost 6 bases and J lost 6 bases. The CDR3 runs to 17 residues.

This clone was found once. The chain couples TRBV27 to TRBJ2-7; TRBD1 matches 7 bases. The germline gives CDR1 MNHEY, CDR2 SMNVEV (reference sequence). The length of the CDR3 is 14 residues. The J segment lost 2 bases and the V segment lost 4 bases, leaving 5 bases of the junction unmatched. The CDR3 sequence is CASSSMTGTYEQYF. Here the CDR3 DNA reads TGTGCCAGCAGTTCAATGACAGGGACCTACGAGCAGTACTTC.

The gene calls are TRBV7-9 and TRBJ1-2; no definite D call. Germline CDR1 SEHNR, CDR2 FQNEAQ (reference sequence). The CDR3 is 14 amino acids. V dropped 4 bases and J dropped 8 bases, with 17 bases sitting between them. CDR3 sequence (DNA): TGTGCCAGCAGCTCTCCCGTCGGGGTCGCGGGCTACACCTTC. This codes for CASSSPVGVAGYTF.

V and J are TRBV14 and TRBJ1-6; 10 bases line up with TRBD1. J was trimmed by 10 bases and V by 4 bases; bases with no gene match: 7. Germline V gene sequence: CDR1 SGHDN, CDR2 FVKESK. The CDR3 is 15 residues long. In DNA, the CDR3 is TGTGCCAGCAGCCTGACAGGGGGCGCGTGGTCACCCCTCCACTTT. Translating it yields CASSLTGGAWSPLHF.

The V call is TRBV7-2, the J call TRBJ2-1; TRBD2 agrees at 10 bases. The CDR3 covers 14 residues. V shed 7 bases and J 6 bases; nucleotides not matched to a gene: 6. CDR1 SGHTA and CDR2 FQGNSA come from the germline V gene. The chain's CDR3 is CASKAGGPLNEQFF. The CDR3 bases are TGTGCCAGCAAAGCGGGAGGGCCACTCAATGAGCAGTTCTTC.

This clone was counted once. V is TRBV27 and J is TRBJ2-5; no clear D gene. From germline, CDR1 is MNHEY and CDR2 SMNVEV (reference sequence). The CDR3 contains 13 residues. V was clipped by 5 bases and J by 5 bases, with 12 bases between them. The CDR3 loop reads CASSADGAETQYF. The CDR3 DNA is TGTGCCAGCAGTGCCGATGGTGCGGAGACCCAGTACTTC.